Sequencing of this T cell receptor (beta chain) was carried out in a study of neurological immune-mediated disorders. This clonotype was seen ten or more times. cDNA synthesis was performed by 5'RACE with 10-nucleotide random UMIs. TCRdb fed the 5' RACE reads into MiXCR, producing one record per CDR3 protein. The sample carries over 60,000 distinct CDR3 sequences, roughly 4.5% recorded once. Germline V gene data show CDR1 as ENHRY and CDR2 as SYGVKD. CDR3 length: 13 residues. V was pared by 6 bases and J by 2 bases, with 3 bases of the junction left unmatched. This clonotype was sampled from a woman in her sixties or seventies with multiple sclerosis. The V and J genes are TRBV10-3 and TRBJ2-7; TRBD1 matches at 8 bases. The specimen was PBMCs. The CDR3 reads CAIRPGQAYEQYF. In DNA form, the CDR3 reads TGTGCCATCAGGCCGGGACAGGCCTACGAGCAGTACTTC.